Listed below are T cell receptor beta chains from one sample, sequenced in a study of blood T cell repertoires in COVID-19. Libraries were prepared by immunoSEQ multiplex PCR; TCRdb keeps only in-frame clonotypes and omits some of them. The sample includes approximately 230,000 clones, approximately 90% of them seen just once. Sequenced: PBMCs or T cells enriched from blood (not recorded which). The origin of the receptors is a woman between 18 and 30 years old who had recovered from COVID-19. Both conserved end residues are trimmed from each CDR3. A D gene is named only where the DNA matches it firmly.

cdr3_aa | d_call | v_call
ASSLSPYNQPQH | - | TRBV27
ASSNRGAGFTEAF | - | TRBV11-3
ASSSWDRVWEQY | TRBD1 | TRBV7-9
ASSQDYNLYGYT | - | TRBV4-1
ASRLTSGHNEQF | TRBD2 | TRBV7-9
ASSEGRNNEQF | - | TRBV6-1
ASSLPNYEQY | - | TRBV4-2
ATLDSYSNQPQH | - | TRBV19
ASSPTPTVTSGNTIY | - | TRBV9
ASSPNYPRGDYGYT | - | TRBV7-2
ASSLGTGLHNSPLH | TRBD1 | TRBV7-8
ASSLLAGVYNEQF | TRBD2 | TRBV7-9
ATKGRVMLQPQH | - | TRBV7-3
ASSDRDGGYT | TRBD1 | TRBV19
ASSALTMNTGELF | - | TRBV11-3
ARSPSGHAVVAFQETQY | - | TRBV5-3
ATSDGLVIRNEQF | TRBD2 | TRBV24-1
ASGTGTFNQPQH | TRBD1 | TRBV28
ASSNGMGSNQPQH | - | TRBV6-2/TRBV6-3
ASSPPASGGRQTGEQY | TRBD2 | TRBV5-6
ASSLAGGIRGYT | - | TRBV5-1
ASSVGEARGGYT | - | TRBV9
ASRPSGSGELF | - | TRBV12-3/TRBV12-4
ASSFFTDLNEQF | - | TRBV27
ASSLVAGQGASYEQY | TRBD1 | TRBV28
ASSLVGNTEAF | - | TRBV7-2
AIRDAAGDTDTQY | TRBD2 | TRBV10-3
ASSLGGTGGITEAF | - | TRBV11-2
ASSVGTEDTQY | - | TRBV9
ASSAPTGDEQY | TRBD1 | TRBV9
ASRNSGSSFEQF | TRBD2 | TRBV27
ATTGDRALGGYT | TRBD1 | TRBV15
ATSDTGRNTEAF | - | TRBV24-1
ASSWDRPQENTEAF | TRBD1 | TRBV6-5
ASSFEGGAYTQY | TRBD2 | TRBV28
ASSPTKNYGYT | - | TRBV6-5
ASSLDRGLVSYGYT | TRBD1 | TRBV2
ASSPGGNTEAF | TRBD1 | TRBV9
ASSLGGSRANVLT | - | TRBV7-8
ASIWGSGGTEAF | - | TRBV28
AISEDGRGNYGYT | - | TRBV10-3
ASSGGTGGSNTEAF | TRBD1 | TRBV9
ASRPGDSGKEKLF | - | TRBV6-5
ASSQGLREGNEQF | TRBD2 | TRBV4-1
ASSGRGGRYNEQF | TRBD2 | TRBV11-2
ASSLGGGLTEAF | - | TRBV13
VSSQGTSTGPETQY | - | TRBV4-1
ASSAGLLTDTQY | - | TRBV9
ATSDPRGQGSEAF | TRBD1 | TRBV24-1
ASSFGQGDRETQY | TRBD1 | TRBV5-4
ATSPGGDLQPQH | - | TRBV24-1
AISDRVPNTEAF | - | TRBV10-3
ASSRTNTEAF | - | TRBV12-3/TRBV12-4
ASSPRESFNYGYT | - | TRBV3-1/TRBV3-2
ASSVQGWDEKLF | - | TRBV9